The 26 T cell receptor beta chains reported below all come from one sample, sequenced in a study of molecular identifiers for immune sequencing clone quantification. A single record per CDR3 protein comes from TCRdb applying MiXCR to the PCR reads. This table holds about 54,000 distinct CDR3 sequences, about 23% found once. Sequenced material: naive CD8+ T cells from blood, with Jurkat cell RNA spiked in. Subset defined: FACS-sorted CD8+CD4-CCR7+CD45RA+ naive T cells. These receptors were collected from a human donor in good health. Some libraries in this study had Jurkat cell RNA spiked in.

Turning to this clonotype: Given a much more abundant clone one base away, this may be a read error. The gene calls are TRBV7-2 and TRBJ1-5; 7 nucleotides agree with TRBD1. The V gene's germline CDR1 is SGHTA and CDR2 FQGNSA. The CDR3 runs to 15 residues. The DNA for the CDR3 is TGTGCCAGCAGCCAAAGACAGGGAAGCAATCTGCCCCAGCATTTT. This encodes CASSQRQGSNLPQHF. Full variable domain (missing parts from reference TRBV7-2 and TRBJ1-5): GAGVSQSPSNKVTEKGKDVELRCDPISGHTALYWYRQSLGQGLEFLIYFQGNSAPDKSGLPSDRFSAERTGGSVSTLTIQRTQQEDSAVYLCASSQRQGSNLPQHFGDGTRLSIL.

Ten or more counts support this clonotype. The J gene is TRBJ2-3, the V gene TRBV19, with TRBD2 matching over 10 bases. Per germline, CDR1 LNHDA and CDR2 SQIVND (reference sequence). The junction had 6 bases not matched to a gene; V was cut back by 6 bases and J by 3 bases. The CDR3 contains 15 residues. This CDR3 reads CASSSLAGITDTQYF. As DNA, the CDR3 is TGTGCCAGTAGCTCACTAGCGGGGATTACAGATACGCAGTATTTT.

This clonotype was counted ten times or more. This rearrangement joins TRBV6-2 or TRBV6-3 to TRBJ1-5; D perhaps matches TRBD1 (5 bases). Germline V CDR1 and CDR2: MNHEY, SVGEGT. Trimming removed 2 bases at V and 1 base at J, with 9 bases between. This CDR3 is built from 15 residues. The CDR3 DNA is TGTGCCAGCAGTTACATCGACAGAAGCAATCAGCCCCAGCATTTT. Translating gives CASSYIDRSNQPQHF.

In the case of this clonotype: This may stem from a read error, because a much larger clone lies one nucleotide away. V gene TRBV6-2 or TRBV6-3 combines with J gene TRBJ2-7; D may be TRBD2 (5 bases). This CDR3 is built from 11 residues. Trimming cost V 6 bases and J 9 bases, with 12 bases left between them. Germline-derived CDR1 and CDR2 are MNHEY and SVGEGT. The CDR3, as DNA: TGTGCCAGCAGCCCGGGAAATGCGCAGTACTTC. Translated, it gives CASSPGNAQYF.

Regarding this clonotype: The junction departs from germline at one end; a sequencing error may be responsible. The genes are TRBV9 and TRBJ2-7; a possible D gene is TRBD1 (5 bases). The germline V gene has CDR1 SGDLS and CDR2 YYNGEE. This CDR3 has 14 amino acids. The DNA of the CDR3 is TGTGCCAGCAGCGGACAGCAGCCTCCCGAGGAGCGGTACTTC. This codes for CASSGQQPPEERYF. The variable domain in full, completed from reference TRBV9 and TRBJ2-7, reads DSGVTQTPKHLITATGQRVTLRCSPRSGDLSVYWYQQSLDQGLQFLIQYYNGEERAKGNILERFSAQQFPDLHSELNLSSLELGDSALYFCASSGQQPPEERYFGPGTRLTVT.

This clonotype was counted ten times or more. The chain combines TRBV28 with TRBJ1-1; D remains ambiguous. From germline, CDR1 is MDHEN and CDR2 SYDVKM. This CDR3 comprises 12 residues. Trimming stripped 6 bases from V and 4 bases from J, with 9 bases between. CDR3 coding DNA: TGTGCCAGCAGCCTAAGGAGCACTGAAGCTTTCTTT. Translated: CASSLRSTEAFF. The full variable domain, its missing parts supplied by reference TRBV28 and TRBJ1-1, is DVKVTQSSRYLVKRTGEKVFLECVQDMDHENMFWYRQDPGLGLRLIYFSYDVKMKEKGDIPEGYSVSREKKERFSLILESASTNQTSMYLCASSLRSTEAFFGQGTRLTVV.

In the case of this clonotype: This clone may be a read error of a much larger clone one base away. V and J are TRBV2 and TRBJ2-3; 11 bases align to TRBD2. The CDR3 has 15 amino acids. Germline CDR1 and CDR2: SNHLY and FYNNEI. V shed 3 bases and J 6 bases; nucleotides not matched to a gene: 5. CDR3: CASSDGTSGYDTQYF. CDR3 nucleotide sequence: TGTGCCAGCAGTGATGGGACTAGCGGATACGATACGCAGTATTTT.

This clonotype was seen ten or more times. The chain is built from TRBV5-8 and TRBJ1-1, with TRBD1 identical over 9 bases. The CDR3 contains 16 residues. V lost 2 bases to trimming and J lost 4 bases; unmatched junction nucleotides: 9. CDR1 is SGHTS and CDR2 is YDEGEE in the germline V gene. CDR3 in DNA: TGTGCCAGCAGCTTACCGGGACAGGGTTATGGCACTGAAGCTTTCTTT. Translated: CASSLPGQGYGTEAFF.

This clonotype has ten or more counts. The rearrangement uses TRBV20-1 and TRBJ2-7, with D maybe TRBD1 (6 bases). In germline, CDR1 is DFQATT, CDR2 SNEGSKA (reference sequence). The CDR3 covers 15 residues. Trimming cost V 1 base and J 3 bases, with 16 bases left between them. Written as DNA, the CDR3 is TGCAGTGCTAGAGGGGGACAACAGGAGGACTACGAGCAGTACTTC. It translates to CSARGGQQEDYEQYF.

This clonotype was detected ten times or more. This chain links TRBV4-1 with TRBJ1-2; D is ambiguous. V was trimmed by 1 base and J by 2 bases, leaving 17 bases between them. This CDR3 is 17 amino acids long. Per germline, CDR1 MGHRA and CDR2 YSYEKL. DNA of the CDR3: TGCGCCAGCAGCCAAGGACCCTGGGTCGGAGAGAACTATGGCTACACCTTC. This gives the protein CASSQGPWVGENYGYTF.

Notes on this clonotype: One end of the junction is discordant with germline, which a read error may explain. This chain uses TRBV7-6 with TRBJ2-3; TRBD2 is a possible D gene (6 bases). The CDR3 consists of 16 residues. The germline V gene encodes CDR1 SGHVS and CDR2 FNYEAQ. The CDR3 reads CASSKASVVAWDTRYF. The CDR3, as DNA: TGTGCCAGCAGCAAAGCTAGCGTGGTGGCTTGGGATACGCGGTATTTT.

This clonotype was counted many times. V is TRBV4-3 and J is TRBJ2-1; the match to TRBD2 covers 7 bases. After removal of 0 bases from V and 10 bases from J, the junction contained 12 bases not matched to a gene. The CDR3 runs to 16 residues. Looked up from germline, CDR1 is LGHNA and CDR2 is YSLEER. CDR3 loop: CASSQELLGGRGEQFF. The CDR3 DNA sequence: TGCGCCAGCAGCCAAGAACTTTTAGGCGGGAGAGGGGAGCAGTTCTTC.

The table lists this clonotype with a few counts. The J gene is TRBJ2-7, the V gene TRBV27, with TRBD1 identical over 10 bases. This CDR3 contains 15 residues. Germline V gene sequence: CDR1 MNHEY, CDR2 SMNVEV (reference sequence). V lost 0 bases to trimming and J lost 5 bases; unmatched junction nucleotides: 4. The CDR3 nucleotides are TGTGCCAGCAGTTTATCGACAGGGGGCATCGACGAGCAGTACTTC. It encodes CASSLSTGGIDEQYF.

V usage is TRBV5-1 and J usage is TRBJ2-7, with D maybe TRBD2 (6 bases). The CDR3 spans 14 residues. Looked up from germline, CDR1 is SGHRS and CDR2 is YFSETQ. Deletions cut 3 bases from V and 2 bases from J, with 12 bases between. The CDR3 reads CASSWGLGAYEQYF. The CDR3 region has the DNA TGCGCCAGCAGCTGGGGACTGGGGGCCTACGAGCAGTACTTC.

The V call is TRBV11-2, the J call TRBJ2-1, with 10 bases fitting TRBD1. The germline gives CDR1 SGHAT, CDR2 FQNNGV. V shed 5 bases, J shed 0 bases, and the junction held 19 bases outside the gene matches. The CDR3 has 21 residues. The CDR3 coding sequence is TGTGCCAGCAGCCCACGCCCCGGGACAGGGGCGGAGGCATACTCCTACAATGAGCAGTTCTTC. Encoded protein: CASSPRPGTGAEAYSYNEQFF.

This clonotype was recorded at least ten times. The J gene is TRBJ2-2, the V gene TRBV7-9; D gene uncertain. V was shortened by 1 base and J by 4 bases, with 10 bases between the two germline ends. Germline CDR1 and CDR2: SEHNR and FQNEAQ (reference sequence). This CDR3 spans 15 amino acids. The chain's CDR3 is CASSLVQPSTGELFF. The CDR3, as DNA: TGTGCCAGCAGCTTAGTACAGCCTAGCACCGGGGAGCTGTTTTTT.

About this clonotype: A read error may be the cause here, since a much bigger clone is one base away. It is unclear where the CDR3 begins or ends on the DNA, so no DNA is shown, and the CDR3 is as TCRdb lists it. The chain combines TRBV5-3 with TRBJ1-1; the table's D call, TRBD1, has no DNA check behind it. TRBV5-3 is an open reading frame, and its role is uncertain. The CDR3 is 14 amino acids in total, end residues counted. CDR3 protein: CASSWGQGNTETFF.

The chain employs TRBV6-5 and TRBJ2-7; D is possibly TRBD2 (5 bases). This CDR3 is 13 amino acids long. Looked up from germline, CDR1 is MNHEY and CDR2 is SVGAGI. V lost 5 bases to trimming and J lost 7 bases, with 15 bases between them. The DNA for the CDR3 is TGTGCCAGCAGTACGGGGTCTGTTCGAGAGCAGTACTTC. Residues: CASSTGSVREQYF.

This chain uses TRBV4-3 with TRBJ2-3, with TRBD2 matching over 14 bases. The CDR3 runs to 19 residues. The ends lost 4 bases at V and 3 bases at J; junction bases unmatched: 12. Germline CDR1 LGHNA, CDR2 YSLEER. The CDR3 region is CASSRDSGTSGRGTDTQYF. The CDR3 DNA sequence: TGCGCCAGCAGCCGGGATTCCGGGACTAGCGGGAGAGGGACAGATACGCAGTATTTT.

A remark on this clonotype: Since a much larger clone is just one base distant, this may be a read error. No conserved phenylalanine or tryptophan ends this CDR3, so it is likely a read error. The rearrangement links TRBV7-9 to TRBJ2-1; 10 nucleotides line up with TRBD2. Per the germline V gene, CDR1 is SEHNR and CDR2 is FQNEAQ (reference sequence). The CDR3 has 18 amino acids. With V trimmed by 4 bases and J by 0 bases, 9 bases remained unmatched. CDR3 DNA sequence: TGTGCCAGCAGCTCACTAGCGGGGCAAACTAGCTCCTACAATGAGCAGTTCATC. Translation: CASSSLAGQTSSYNEQFI.

This clonotype occurred many times. The chain combines TRBV5-8 with TRBJ1-1, with TRBD1 matching 8 bases. CDR1 SGHTS and CDR2 YDEGEE come from the germline V gene. This CDR3 contains 17 residues. V gave up 2 bases and J gave up 4 bases; unmatched junction bases: 13. The CDR3 spells CASSFRAGGYGGTEAFF. DNA for the CDR3: TGTGCCAGCAGCTTTCGGGCAGGGGGCTACGGGGGCACTGAAGCTTTCTTT. The variable domain in full, completed from reference TRBV5-8 and TRBJ1-1, reads EAGVTQSPTHLIKTRGQQATLRCSPISGHTSVYWYQQALGLGLQFLLWYDEGEERNRGNFPPRFSGRQFPNYSSELNVNALELEDSALYLCASSFRAGGYGGTEAFFGQGTRLTVV.

This clonotype was observed at least ten times. The chain combines TRBV7-9 with TRBJ1-4; D remains unclear. V gave up 1 base and J gave up 5 bases, with 5 bases separating them. CDR1 is SEHNR, CDR2 FQNEAQ, per germline (reference sequence). The CDR3 totals 13 residues. The CDR3 reads CASSLVPNEKLFF. In DNA, the CDR3 is TGTGCCAGCAGCTTAGTCCCCAATGAAAAACTGTTTTTT.

This clonotype was seen repeatedly, ten times or more. The chain recombines TRBV7-9 with TRBJ1-1; D remains ambiguous. The V gene lost 0 bases and the J gene lost 0 bases, with 11 bases spanning the gap. The CDR3 covers 16 residues. Germline V gene data show CDR1 as SEHNR and CDR2 as FQNEAQ (reference sequence). CDR3 sequence: CASSLAGEDMNTEAFF. The CDR3 DNA reads TGTGCCAGCAGCTTAGCGGGAGAAGATATGAACACTGAAGCTTTCTTT. Supplemented by reference TRBV7-9 and TRBJ1-1, the full variable domain reads DTGVSQNPRHKITKRGQNVTFRCDPISEHNRLYWYRQTLGQGPEFLTYFQNEAQLEKSRLLSDRFSAERPKGSFSTLEIQRTEQGDSAMYLCASSLAGEDMNTEAFFGQGTRLTVV.

A note on this clonotype: This may come from a read error, since a much larger clone is one base off. The CDR3 carries no conserved terminal phenylalanine or tryptophan, so it likely arises from a read error. V is TRBV18 and J is TRBJ1-1, with 9 bases matching TRBD1. The junction had 7 bases not matched to a gene; V was cut back by 5 bases and J by 3 bases. Germline CDR1 is KGHSH and CDR2 is LQKENI. This CDR3 is 15 amino acids long. CDR3 sequence: CASSSRDRVDTEAFS. The CDR3 DNA reads as TGTGCCAGCTCATCGCGGGACAGGGTCGACACTGAAGCTTTCTCT.

Notes on this clonotype: The CDR3 ends on some other residue instead of the conserved phenylalanine or tryptophan, so this is likely a read error. The chain is built from TRBV4-2 and TRBJ2-7; 8 nucleotides match TRBD1. Germline values: CDR1 LGHNA, CDR2 YNFKEQ. Trimming at V came to 0 bases and at J to 4 bases, leaving 5 bases not matched to a gene. This CDR3 contains 15 residues. The CDR3 sequence is CASSQDPQGAYEQYL. The CDR3 DNA reads as TGTGCCAGCAGCCAAGATCCGCAGGGGGCATACGAGCAGTACCTC.

This clonotype was counted at least ten times. The chain has TRBV27 and TRBJ2-7; D is uncertain. The CDR3 runs 15 residues. Trimming pared 6 bases from V and 2 bases from J, leaving 17 bases between. The germline CDR1 and CDR2 sequences are MNHEY and SMNVEV (reference sequence). The CDR3 sequence: CASSPQAGLAYEQYF. As DNA, the CDR3 is TGTGCCAGCAGCCCCCAGGCTGGCCTGGCCTACGAGCAGTACTTC.